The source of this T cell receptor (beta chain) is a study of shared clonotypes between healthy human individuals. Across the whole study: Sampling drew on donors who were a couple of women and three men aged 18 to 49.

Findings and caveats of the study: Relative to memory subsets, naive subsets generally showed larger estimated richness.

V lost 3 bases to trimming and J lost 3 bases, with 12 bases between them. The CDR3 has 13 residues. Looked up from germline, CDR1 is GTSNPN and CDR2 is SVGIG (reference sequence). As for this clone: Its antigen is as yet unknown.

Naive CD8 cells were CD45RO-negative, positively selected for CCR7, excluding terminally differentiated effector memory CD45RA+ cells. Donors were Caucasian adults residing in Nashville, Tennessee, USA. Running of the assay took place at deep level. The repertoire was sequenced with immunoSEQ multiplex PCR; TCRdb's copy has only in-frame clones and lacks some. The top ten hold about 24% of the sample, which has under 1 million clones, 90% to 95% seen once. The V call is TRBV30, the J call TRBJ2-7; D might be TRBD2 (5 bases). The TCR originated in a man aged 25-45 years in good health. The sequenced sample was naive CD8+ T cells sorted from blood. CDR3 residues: CAWSPLGSYEQYF. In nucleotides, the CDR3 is TGTGCCTGGAGCCCCCTTGGGAGCTACGAGCAGTACTTC.